These T cell receptor beta chains were read from a single sample in a study of Ad26.COV2.S vaccination and SARS-CoV-2 variants. The data were produced by immunoSEQ multiplex PCR, yet TCRdb's version contains in-frame clones alone and is incomplete. Of about 350,000 clones listed, roughly 89% are singletons. This sample comprised peripheral blood, obtained in a trial of Ad26.COV2.S vaccine versus placebo. All receptors derive from a person between 18 and 65 years old who received the Ad26.COV2.S COVID-19 vaccine or a placebo. The CDR3 runs from the conserved cysteine through the conserved F or W. A D gene is named only where the DNA matches it firmly. Clone size is shown for a subset of rows, as once, few, many or a class of expanded clone.

NA	NA	TRBJ1-1	TRBV18	CASSPGQKAFF	TGTGCCAGCTCACCTGGTCAAAAAGCTTTCTTT
few	NA	TRBJ1-5	TRBV3-1/TRBV3-2	CASSQDWLQPQHF	TGTGCCAGCAGCCAAGATTGGCTTCAGCCCCAGCATTTT
NA	TRBD1	TRBJ2-1	TRBV29-1	CSVVLSGQGPGEQFF	TGCAGCGTTGTTTTATCCGGACAGGGCCCGGGTGAGCAGTTCTTC
NA	NA	TRBJ2-2	TRBV6-5	CASSYSTNFGELFF	TGTGCCAGCAGTTACTCGACGAATTTCGGGGAGCTGTTTTTT
NA	NA	TRBJ1-1	TRBV4-2	CASSQDRTHPEAFF	TGTGCCAGCAGCCAAGACCGGACACACCCTGAAGCTTTCTTT
NA	NA	TRBJ2-6	TRBV28	CASSPIGYSGANVLTF	TGTGCCAGCAGCCCAATCGGGTACTCTGGGGCCAACGTCCTGACTTTC
NA	TRBD2	TRBJ2-3	TRBV6-2/TRBV6-3	CASSYSSSAGGYSDTQYF	TGTGCCAGCAGTTACTCGAGCTCGGCGGGGGGATATTCAGATACGCAGTATTTT
once	TRBD2	TRBJ2-7	TRBV5-1	CASSPTSGTSYEQYF	TGCGCCAGCAGCCCAACTAGCGGGACCTCCTACGAGCAGTACTTC
NA	TRBD2	TRBJ2-1	TRBV11-2	CASSFGGRYNEQFF	TGTGCCAGCAGCTTCGGGGGGAGGTACAATGAGCAGTTCTTC
NA	NA	TRBJ2-1	TRBV9	CASSLDSGNPYYNEQFF	TGTGCCAGCAGCCTCGATTCCGGGAACCCCTATTACAATGAGCAGTTCTTC
NA	TRBD1	TRBJ2-7	TRBV4-2	CASSPNPTGSSYEQYF	TGTGCCAGCAGCCCCAACCCGACAGGGAGCTCCTACGAGCAGTACTTC
NA	NA	TRBJ2-7	TRBV7-9	CASSFDSSSYEQYF	TGTGCCAGCAGCTTTGACAGCAGCTCCTACGAGCAGTACTTC
once	TRBD2	TRBJ2-5	TRBV19	CASSRLAQETQYF	TGTGCCAGTAGTCGACTAGCCCAAGAGACCCAGTACTTC
NA	TRBD1	TRBJ2-7	TRBV11-1	CASSSGGQGAYEQYF	TGTGCCAGCAGCTCGGGGGGACAGGGGGCCTACGAGCAGTACTTC
once	NA	TRBJ1-1	TRBV7-8	CASSTQVTGDTEAFF	TGTGCCAGCAGCACACAGGTGACGGGGGACACTGAAGCTTTCTTT
NA	TRBD1	TRBJ2-5	TRBV3-1/TRBV3-2	CASSHFTGVRETQYF	TGTGCCAGCAGCCATTTCACAGGGGTTCGGGAGACCCAGTACTTC
NA	NA	TRBJ1-2	TRBV5-5	CASSAQISLNYGYTF	TGTGCCAGCAGCGCCCAGATCAGCTTGAACTATGGCTACACCTTC
NA	NA	TRBJ1-6	TRBV27	CASRDSRTANSPLHF	TGTGCCAGCAGAGACAGTAGGACAGCGAATTCACCCCTCCACTTT
NA	NA	TRBJ2-5	TRBV6-2/TRBV6-3	CASSYGGRLGEETQYF	TGTGCCAGCAGTTACGGGGGACGGTTGGGCGAAGAGACCCAGTACTTC
NA	NA	TRBJ2-7	TRBV5-1	CASSLGGEGYEQYF	TGCGCCAGCAGCTTGGGAGGGGAAGGCTACGAGCAGTACTTC
NA	NA	TRBJ1-1	TRBV27	CASSLWDSNTEAFF	TGTGCCAGCAGTTTATGGGACTCCAACACTGAAGCTTTCTTT
NA	NA	TRBJ2-5	TRBV20-1	CSATVKETQYF	TGCAGTGCTACTGTAAAAGAGACCCAGTACTTC
NA	TRBD1	TRBJ1-6	TRBV28	CASRSPGTGNSPLHF	TGTGCCAGCAGAAGCCCCGGGACAGGGAATTCACCCCTCCACTTT
once	NA	TRBJ1-2	TRBV3-1/TRBV3-2	CASSQDFQGRYGYTF	TGTGCCAGCAGCCAAGATTTCCAGGGAAGGTATGGCTACACCTTC
NA	NA	TRBJ2-3	TRBV10-3	CAISDMGGVADTQYF	TGTGCCATCAGTGATATGGGGGGAGTCGCAGATACGCAGTATTTT
NA	NA	TRBJ1-5	TRBV27	CASSLTGPYSNQPQHF	TGTGCCAGCAGTTTAACAGGGCCCTATAGCAATCAGCCCCAGCATTTT
NA	NA	TRBJ1-6	TRBV5-1	CASSFGHPESNSPLHF	TGCGCCAGCAGCTTCGGCCACCCCGAGAGTAATTCACCCCTCCACTTT
NA	NA	TRBJ2-5	TRBV18	CASSHRSGETQYF	TGTGCCAGCTCACATCGCTCGGGAGAGACCCAGTACTTC
NA	TRBD1	TRBJ1-2	TRBV5-1	CASSLATGSRGYTF	TGCGCCAGCAGCTTGGCGACAGGGTCTAGGGGCTACACCTTC
NA	NA	TRBJ2-7	TRBV2	CASSLNYEQYF	TGTGCCAGCAGTTTAAACTACGAGCAGTACTTC
NA	NA	TRBJ1-3	TRBV27	CASGHPGNTIYF	TGTGCCAGCGGACACCCCGGAAACACCATATATTTT
NA	TRBD1	TRBJ2-1	TRBV29-1	CSVDTGTGAHNEQFF	TGCAGCGTTGACACCGGGACAGGCGCCCACAATGAGCAGTTCTTC
NA	NA	TRBJ1-6	TRBV27	CASSLSRGAYNSPLHF	TGTGCCAGCAGTTTATCGCGGGGGGCCTATAATTCACCCCTCCACTTT
few	TRBD1	TRBJ1-1	TRBV6-5	CASSKTGGTEAFF	TGTGCCAGCAGTAAAACAGGGGGCACTGAAGCTTTCTTT
NA	NA	TRBJ2-7	TRBV2	CASSAAAAYEQYF	TGTGCCAGCAGTGCAGCGGCTGCCTACGAGCAGTACTTC
NA	NA	TRBJ2-7	TRBV6-1	CASSEQKSYEQYF	TGTGCCAGCAGTGAACAGAAATCCTACGAGCAGTACTTC
NA	TRBD1	TRBJ2-7	TRBV5-4	CASSSEGAGVRYEQYF	TGTGCCAGCAGCTCCGAGGGGGCAGGGGTAAGGTACGAGCAGTACTTC
NA	NA	TRBJ2-6	TRBV7-8	CASSLGVTGANVLTF	TGTGCCAGCAGCTTAGGGGTCACTGGGGCCAACGTCCTGACTTTC
once	TRBD1	TRBJ1-5	TRBV28	CASSPGQGLYQPQHF	TGTGCCAGCAGCCCCGGACAGGGTTTGTATCAGCCCCAGCATTTT
NA	TRBD1	TRBJ1-1	TRBV25-1	CASRGQGAQEAFF	TGTGCCAGCAGGGGACAGGGGGCCCAGGAAGCTTTCTTT
NA	NA	TRBJ2-7	TRBV4-2	CASSQPIGGEGRYEQYF	TGTGCCAGCAGCCAACCCATTGGAGGCGAGGGCAGGTACGAGCAGTACTTC
NA	TRBD2	TRBJ2-1	TRBV5-5	CASSQPSGGYNEQFF	TGTGCCAGCAGCCAACCTAGCGGGGGATACAATGAGCAGTTCTTC
few	NA	TRBJ1-5	TRBV7-2	CASSLGGDQPQHF	TGTGCCAGCAGCTTAGGGGGAGATCAGCCCCAGCATTTT
NA	TRBD1	TRBJ2-2	TRBV24-1	CATSASGQDTGELFF	TGTGCCACCAGTGCCTCTGGACAGGACACCGGGGAGCTGTTTTTT
NA	NA	TRBJ2-2	TRBV7-9	CASSLGANTGELFF	TGTGCCAGCAGCTTAGGTGCGAACACCGGGGAGCTGTTTTTT
NA	NA	TRBJ1-1	TRBV5-5	CASSLGGALNTEAFF	TGTGCCAGCAGCTTGGGAGGGGCCTTGAACACTGAAGCTTTCTTT
NA	NA	TRBJ1-5	TRBV19	CASSLTGQPQHF	TGTGCCAGTAGTCTCACAGGGCAGCCCCAGCATTTT
NA	NA	TRBJ1-1	TRBV5-8	CASSLPGWQNTEAFF	TGTGCCAGCAGCTTGCCTGGGTGGCAGAACACTGAAGCTTTCTTT
NA	TRBD1	TRBJ2-7	TRBV14	CASSPLQGYEQYF	TGTGCCAGCAGCCCTCTACAGGGGTACGAGCAGTACTTC
NA	TRBD2	TRBJ2-1	TRBV3-1/TRBV3-2	CASSHGTRENEQFF	TGTGCCAGCAGCCATGGGACTAGGGAAAATGAGCAGTTCTTC